This T cell receptor beta chain came from a study of blood T cell repertoires in COVID-19. Study summary: Collection of acute and convalescent COVID-19 samples took place in the United States, Italy and Spain.

As handled by the study authors: Estimation of nucleated cell counts relied on the amplification of reference gene primers. Assay used: immunoSEQ multiplex PCR; TCRdb lists only in-frame clones, some missing. V and J calls and clone size are copied from that table; D and trimming were computed from the DNA. The sample records roughly 230,000 clones, 89% being singletons. This CDR3 comprises 15 residues. V lost 6 bases to trimming and J lost 7 bases; unmatched junction nucleotides: 14. Germline lookup yields CDR1 MNHEY and CDR2 SVGAGI. The chain has TRBV6-5 and TRBJ2-7; 8 nucleotides agree with TRBD1. The receptor comes from a middle-aged woman who had recovered from COVID-19. Sequencing was performed on peripheral blood. The CDR3 nucleotides read TGTGCCAGCAGCCCGTTACGGGACAGGCCGCTGGAGCAGTACTTC. This sequence encodes CASSPLRDRPLEQYF.